This T cell receptor (beta chain) is drawn from a study of STAT5B mutations in CD4+ large granular lymphocyte leukemia. Study outcomes and limitations: CD4-sorted patient repertoires seemed more clonal than healthy CD4+ repertoires.

Germline lookup yields CDR1 SGHTA and CDR2 FQGNSA. The CDR3 contains 16 residues. The V gene lost 4 bases and the J gene lost 0 bases, with 13 bases spanning the gap. This table comes from immunoSEQ multiplex PCR, and its TCRdb copy is limited to in-frame clones, with some not included. The data contain 32,000 or so clones, around 85% of them singletons. A word on this clone: Antigen unknown.

The TCR originated in a human donor in good health. The genes are TRBV7-2 and TRBJ2-4; D not certain. Material for sequencing was CD4+ T cells from blood buffy coats. The CDR3: CASSSQSFLAKNIQYF. The CDR3 DNA is TGTGCCAGCAGCTCCCAGTCATTTCTAGCCAAAAACATTCAGTACTTC.